The sequence of this TCR beta chain was determined in a study of blood T cell repertoires in COVID-19 (dated by TCRdb to the early 2020s). The study in broad terms: The collaborator samples originated in the United States, Italy and Spain and spanned the acute and convalescent phases of COVID-19. Samples came from the ongoing ImmuneRACE study (first 160 participants) plus 1,254 subjects from 6 global collaborators. A de-identified subject ID, COVID-19 status, age in years and sex were almost always included in the sample metadata. The material from the prospective study consisted of cDNA or gDNA derived from T cells, B-cell-depleted T cells, or PBMCs. The dataset comprised deeply sampled blood TCRbeta repertoires from subjects exposed to, actively infected with, or recovered from COVID-19. Where available, HLA class I and class II types were obtained from metadata supplied by the sample provider rather than from assay-based typing. The repertoires were released in a freely available public database intended as a resource for research on the immune response to SARS-CoV-2.

Comments on this clone: Its antigen has not been determined. There are no base qualities to consult, and no much larger clone falls within one base.

Points the paper makes about the study in general: How much clinical and demographic metadata was included differed by source and by participant, and the metadata was provided uncurated.

Whole blood was collected in K2EDTA tubes by collaborating institutions according to the institutions' own protocols. For TCRbeta analysis, collaborators shipped samples as frozen whole blood, isolated PBMCs, or DNA extracted from either of those sample types. TCRbeta CDR3 regions were amplified from genomic DNA using the immunoSEQ Assay, a bias-controlled multiplex PCR. For the original study's pipeline: The number of nucleated cells in each sample was estimated from the amplification of reference gene primers within the assay. To quantify the absolute abundance of each unique TCRbeta CDR3 rearrangement, sequence reads were collapsed and filtered. For each sample, productive Simpson clonality was calculated as the square root of Simpson's diversity index across productive rearrangements. TCRdb holds this immuneACCESS table with in-frame rearrangements only. Some clones are missing; in checked studies, unresolved V genes explain under half, and the rest has no known cause. Clone size and V and J calls were adopted from that table, with D and trimming inferred from the DNA. Present in this sample are about 300,000 clones, 85% to 90% of which were seen just once. The top ten hold roughly 5% of the sample.

The sequencing sample was made of peripheral blood. This receptor was obtained from a man aged 35-49 years with acute or convalescent COVID-19.

The CDR3 reads as follows: CASSGLAGGPADTQYF. Here is the DNA: TGTGCCAGCAGTGGACTAGCGGGGGGGCCGGCAGATACGCAGTATTTT. The rearranged chain carries TRBV6-1 and TRBJ2-3; TRBD2 aligns with 14 central bases. The germline V and J ends show losses of 4 bases and 4 bases respectively, and no gene match explains 4 bases of the junction. The CDR3 starts with the cysteine, ends with the phenylalanine, and has 16 residues. Only the CDR3 portion is preserved as DNA: 48 bases, with reading frame beginning at the first base. The CDR1 and CDR2 encoded by the germline V gene are MNHNS and SASEGT.